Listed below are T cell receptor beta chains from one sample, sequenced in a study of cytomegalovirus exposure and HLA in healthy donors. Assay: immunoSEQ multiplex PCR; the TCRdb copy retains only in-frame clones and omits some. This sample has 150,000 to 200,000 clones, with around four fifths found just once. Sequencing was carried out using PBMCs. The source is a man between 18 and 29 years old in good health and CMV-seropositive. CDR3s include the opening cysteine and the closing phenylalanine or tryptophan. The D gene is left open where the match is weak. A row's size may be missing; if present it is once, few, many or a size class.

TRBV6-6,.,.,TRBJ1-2,TGTGCCAGCAGTTACTCGACAGGCTACTATGGCTACACCTTC,CASSYSTGYYGYTF
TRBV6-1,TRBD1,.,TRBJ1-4,TGTGCCAGCTCAGGGGGGACTAGACAGAATGAAAAACTGTTTTTT,CASSGGTRQNEKLFF
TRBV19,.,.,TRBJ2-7,TGTGCCAGTAGCCAACAGGGCGTTGTCAACGAGCAGTACTTC,CASSQQGVVNEQYF
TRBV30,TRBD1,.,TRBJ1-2,TGTGCCGGGACAGGCGATAACTATGGCTACACCTTC,CAGTGDNYGYTF
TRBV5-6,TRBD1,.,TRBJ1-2,TGTGCCAGCTTCACCGGGACAGGGTTCGGCTACACCTTC,CASFTGTGFGYTF
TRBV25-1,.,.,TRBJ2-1,TGTGCCAGCAGTGAATATAAAGGGGGTTGGAGCAATGAGCAGTTCTTC,CASSEYKGGWSNEQFF
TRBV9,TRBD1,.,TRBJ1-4,TGTGCCAGCAGCGTAGGGGACAGGGAAAAAGAAAAACTGTTTTTT,CASSVGDREKEKLFF
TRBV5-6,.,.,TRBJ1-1,TGTGCCAGCAGCTCCGGTTTAGAGGGAGAAGCTGAAGCTTTCTTT,CASSSGLEGEAEAFF
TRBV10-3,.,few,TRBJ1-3,TGTGCCATCAGGCAGACAGTCGAGGGAAACACCATATATTTT,CAIRQTVEGNTIYF
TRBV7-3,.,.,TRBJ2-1,TGTGCCAGCAGCTTAAATGGGGTAGGGGGTGGTGAGCAGTTCTTC,CASSLNGVGGGEQFF
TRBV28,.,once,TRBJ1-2,TGTGCCAGCAGTCCAGGACTGGGCGGCACCTTC,CASSPGLGGTF
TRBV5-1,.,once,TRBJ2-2,TGCGCCAGCAGCCTCCACGGGGGATCCTCGGGCACCGGGGAGCTGTTTTTT,CASSLHGGSSGTGELFF
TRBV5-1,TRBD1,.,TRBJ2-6,TGCGCCAGCAGCTCGACAACAGGGGGTGGGTCTGGGGCCAACGTCCTGACTTTC,CASSSTTGGGSGANVLTF
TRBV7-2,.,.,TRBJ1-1,TGTGCCAGCAGCTTAGCGCTAGGGAACACTGAAGCTTTCTTT,CASSLALGNTEAFF
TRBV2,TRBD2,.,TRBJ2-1,TGTGCCAGCATTGGCGGGAGGCTCGGGGATGAGCAGTTCTTC,CASIGGRLGDEQFF
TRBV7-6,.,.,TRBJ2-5,TGTGCCAGCAGCTTAAGCAATGGAGAGACCCAGTACTTC,CASSLSNGETQYF
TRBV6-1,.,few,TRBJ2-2,TGTGCCAGCAGTGACGGTCCGGACACCGGGGAGCTGTTTTTT,CASSDGPDTGELFF
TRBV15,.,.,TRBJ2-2,TGTGCCACGCTGGCCCCTCCGAACACCGGGGAGCTGTTTTTT,CATLAPPNTGELFF
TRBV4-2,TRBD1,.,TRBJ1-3,TGTGCCAGCAGCTATGAGCAGGGGGAAGGAAACACCATATATTTT,CASSYEQGEGNTIYF
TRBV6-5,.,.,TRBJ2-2,TGTGCCAGCAGTTACTCGAGGGGGGGGCTTGGCGGGGAGCTGTTTTTT,CASSYSRGGLGGELFF
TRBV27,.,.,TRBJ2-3,TGTGCCAGCAGTCCCCCCCCGCTGGGGGCGGGCGGCACAGATACGCAGTATTTT,CASSPPPLGAGGTDTQYF
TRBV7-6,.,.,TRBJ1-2,TGTGCCAGCAGCTTAGGCCCACAGGGAGAGGGTGGCTACACCTTC,CASSLGPQGEGGYTF
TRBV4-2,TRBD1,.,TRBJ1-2,TGTGCCAGCAGCCAAGGCGGACAGGTTTGGGATGGCTACACCTTC,CASSQGGQVWDGYTF
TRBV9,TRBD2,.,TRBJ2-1,TGTGCCAGCAGCCCCCCTGGTCGGGAGGGTAGGTTCTTC,CASSPPGREGRFF
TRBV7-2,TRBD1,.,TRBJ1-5,TGTGCCAGCAGCTTAGCGGGGACAGGGGCTCAGCCCCAGCATTTT,CASSLAGTGAQPQHF
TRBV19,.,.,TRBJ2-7,TGTGCCAGTAGTATGACAGGAGAGGGGGCCTACGAGCAGTACTTC,CASSMTGEGAYEQYF
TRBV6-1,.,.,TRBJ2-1,TGTGCCAGCAGGGGGAGCTCCTACAATGAGCAGTTCTTC,CASRGSSYNEQFF
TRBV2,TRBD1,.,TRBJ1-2,TGTGCCAGCAGACGACAGGGGGAAGACTATGGCTACACCTTC,CASRRQGEDYGYTF
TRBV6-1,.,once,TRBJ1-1,TGTGCCAGCAGAATGACAGATTTTGAAGCTTTCTTT,CASRMTDFEAFF
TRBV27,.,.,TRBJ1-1,TGTGCCAGCAGTTGGGTTTCGGGAGGGCCCCTTGGGACTGAAGCTTTCTTT,CASSWVSGGPLGTEAFF
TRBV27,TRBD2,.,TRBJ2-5,TGTGCCAGCAGTTTCTGGGGGAAAGGGAGGGAAGAAGAGACCCAGTACTTC,CASSFWGKGREEETQYF
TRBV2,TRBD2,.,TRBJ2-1,TGTGCCAGCAGTGATAGCGGGATACGGCTGAGAGAGCAGTTCTTC,CASSDSGIRLREQFF
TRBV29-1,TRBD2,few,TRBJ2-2,TGCAGCGTTACTAGCGGGGGCCCGGCCGGGGAGCTGTTTTTT,CSVTSGGPAGELFF
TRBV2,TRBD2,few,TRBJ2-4,TGTGCCAGCAGTGATGGGACTAGCGGGAGGAAGGGCAAAAACATTCAGTACTTC,CASSDGTSGRKGKNIQYF
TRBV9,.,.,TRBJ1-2,TGTGCCAGCAGCGCTAACAGAGCCTACACCTTC,CASSANRAYTF
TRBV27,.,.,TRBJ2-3,TGTGCCAGCACAAATACAGATACGCAGTATTTT,CASTNTDTQYF
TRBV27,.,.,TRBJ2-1,TGTGCCAGCAGTACTAGTTACAATGAGCAGTTCTTC,CASSTSYNEQFF
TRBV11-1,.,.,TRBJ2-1,TGTGCCAGCAGCTTACTGACAGGGAGGAGCTCCTACAATGAGCAGTTCTTC,CASSLLTGRSSYNEQFF
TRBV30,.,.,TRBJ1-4,TGTGCCTGGAGTGGGGCAGGGGACGAAAAACTGTTTTTT,CAWSGAGDEKLFF
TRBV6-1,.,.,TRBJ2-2,TGTGCCAGCAGTGCCCTGGGGGGCGGGGGCGGGGAGCTGTTTTTT,CASSALGGGGGELFF
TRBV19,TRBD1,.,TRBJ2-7,TGTGCCAGTAGTGTCCAGGGGGCGAACGAGCAGTACTTC,CASSVQGANEQYF
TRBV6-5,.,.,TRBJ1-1,TGTGCCAGCAGTTACTCCCGCAGGGGTAATGAAGCTTTCTTT,CASSYSRRGNEAFF
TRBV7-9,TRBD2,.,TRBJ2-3,TGTGCCAGCAGCTTCGGACTAGCGGGCAACACAGATACGCAGTATTTT,CASSFGLAGNTDTQYF
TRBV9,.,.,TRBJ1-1,TGTGCCAGCAGCGCGGACACTGAAGCTTTCTTT,CASSADTEAFF
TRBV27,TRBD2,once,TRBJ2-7,TGTGCCAGCAGTTCGAGGGGACTAGCGGGCCCGGGGCAGTACTTC,CASSSRGLAGPGQYF
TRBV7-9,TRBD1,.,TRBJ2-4,TGTGCCAGCAGCTTGGGACAGGTCCCATGGGACATTCAGTACTTC,CASSLGQVPWDIQYF
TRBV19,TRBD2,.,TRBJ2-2,TGTGCCAGTAACGGCGGGAGAGACACCGGGGAGCTGTTTTTT,CASNGGRDTGELFF